This T cell receptor (beta chain) was captured in a study of cytotoxic CD8 clonotypes in ibrutinib-treated CLL. Study-wide findings and caveats: Clonality rose at ibrutinib response and fell back toward baseline at progression. Public clonotypes showed up rarely, and on treatment they shrank or held steady. Clonality at baseline surpassed age-matched healthy donors and tracked circulating CD8+ T-cell counts.

Only in-frame clones appear in the TCRdb table, and some are missing; sequencing was by immunoSEQ multiplex PCR. This sample carries 45,000 to 65,000 clones, 83% of them seen once, and the ten largest clones take around 21%. V was clipped by 5 bases and J by 8 bases; unmatched bases: 8. This CDR3 contains 15 residues. Germline V gives CDR1 SGHNT, CDR2 YENEEA. Concerning this clone: Its target is unknown.

TCR beta library input comprised about 2 micrograms of genomic DNA from cryopreserved PBMCs. V usage is TRBV11-3 and J usage is TRBJ2-1, with 11 bases matching TRBD2. The receptor comes from a human donor with chronic lymphocytic leukemia. This specimen was PBMCs, taken after 24 months of ibrutinib treatment. The CDR3 spells CASSLAGLAADEQFF. The CDR3 DNA sequence: TGTGCCAGCAGCCTAGCGGGACTAGCGGCAGATGAGCAGTTCTTC.